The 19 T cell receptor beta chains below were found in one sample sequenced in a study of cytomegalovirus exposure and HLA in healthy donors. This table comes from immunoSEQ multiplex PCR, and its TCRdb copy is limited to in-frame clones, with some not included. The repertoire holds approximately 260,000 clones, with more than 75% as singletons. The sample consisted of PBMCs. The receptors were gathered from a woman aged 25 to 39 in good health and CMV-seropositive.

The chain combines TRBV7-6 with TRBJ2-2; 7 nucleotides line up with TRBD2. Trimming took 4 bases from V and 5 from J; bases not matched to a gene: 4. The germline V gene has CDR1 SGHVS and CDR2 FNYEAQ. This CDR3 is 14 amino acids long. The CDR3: CASSSGTTTGELFF. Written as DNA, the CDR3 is TGTGCCAGCAGCTCCGGGACTACAACCGGGGAGCTGTTTTTT.

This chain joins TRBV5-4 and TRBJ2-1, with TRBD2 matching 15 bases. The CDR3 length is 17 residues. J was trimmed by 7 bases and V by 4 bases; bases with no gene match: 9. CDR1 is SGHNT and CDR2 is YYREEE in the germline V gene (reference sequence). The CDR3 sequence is CASSPGTSGRNWNEQFF. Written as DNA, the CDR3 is TGTGCCAGCAGCCCCGGGACTAGCGGGAGGAATTGGAATGAGCAGTTCTTC.

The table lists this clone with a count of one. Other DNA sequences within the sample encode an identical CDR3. CDR3 DNA sequence: TGTGCCAGTAGTACCAGACAAGTCTCTGGAAACACCATATATTTT. Its protein is CASSTRQVSGNTIYF. The chain combines TRBV19 with TRBJ1-3; D remains unclear. V shed 4 bases and J shed 0 bases, with 10 bases lying between them. The CDR3 is 15 amino acids. Germline lookup yields CDR1 LNHDA and CDR2 SQIVND (reference sequence).

Here the CDR3 DNA reads TGTGCCAGCAGCGTAGGCATCGGGGATCCCGTCTACGAGCAGTACTTC. Its translation is CASSVGIGDPVYEQYF. The chain carries TRBV9 and TRBJ2-7, with D perhaps matching TRBD2 (5 bases). CDR3 length: 16 residues. Trimming removed 0 bases from V and 3 bases from J, with 16 bases in between. Germline V gene sequence: CDR1 SGDLS, CDR2 YYNGEE. Full variable domain (outside the CDR3, taken from reference TRBV9 and TRBJ2-7): DSGVTQTPKHLITATGQRVTLRCSPRSGDLSVYWYQQSLDQGLQFLIQYYNGEERAKGNILERFSAQQFPDLHSELNLSSLELGDSALYFCASSVGIGDPVYEQYFGPGTRLTVT.

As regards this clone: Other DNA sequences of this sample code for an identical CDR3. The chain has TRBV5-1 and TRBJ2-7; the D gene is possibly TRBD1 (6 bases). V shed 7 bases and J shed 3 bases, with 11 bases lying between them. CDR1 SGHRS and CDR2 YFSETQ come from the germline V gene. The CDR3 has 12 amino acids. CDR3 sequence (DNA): TGCGCCAGCTCCCGGGACAACTACGAGCAGTACTTC. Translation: CASSRDNYEQYF. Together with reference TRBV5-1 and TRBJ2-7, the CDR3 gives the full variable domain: KAGVTQTPRYLIKTRGQQVTLSCSPISGHRSVSWYQQTPGQGLQFLFEYFSETQRNKGNFPGRFSGRQFSNSRSEMNVSTLELGDSALYLCASSRDNYEQYFGPGTRLTVT.

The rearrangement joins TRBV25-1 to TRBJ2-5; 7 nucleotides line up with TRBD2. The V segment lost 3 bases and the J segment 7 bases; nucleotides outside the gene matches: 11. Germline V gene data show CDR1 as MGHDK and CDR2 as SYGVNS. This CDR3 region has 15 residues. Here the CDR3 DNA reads TGTGCCAGCAGTGACTCGGGACTTTGGGAGGGGACCCAGTACTTC. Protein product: CASSDSGLWEGTQYF.

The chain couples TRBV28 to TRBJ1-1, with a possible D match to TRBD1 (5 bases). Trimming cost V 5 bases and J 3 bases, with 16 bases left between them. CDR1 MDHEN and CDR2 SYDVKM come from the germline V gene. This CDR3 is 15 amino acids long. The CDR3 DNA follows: TGTGCCAGCAGTCCGGAGGGTGGGACCCACACTGAAGCTTTCTTT. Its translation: CASSPEGGTHTEAFF.

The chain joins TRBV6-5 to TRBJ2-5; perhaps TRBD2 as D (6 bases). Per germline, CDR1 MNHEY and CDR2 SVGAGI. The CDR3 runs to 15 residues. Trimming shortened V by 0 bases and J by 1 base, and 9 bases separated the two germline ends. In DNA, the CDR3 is TGTGCCAGCAGTTACTCGGGACTCACCCAAGAGACCCAGTACTTC. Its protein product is CASSYSGLTQETQYF.

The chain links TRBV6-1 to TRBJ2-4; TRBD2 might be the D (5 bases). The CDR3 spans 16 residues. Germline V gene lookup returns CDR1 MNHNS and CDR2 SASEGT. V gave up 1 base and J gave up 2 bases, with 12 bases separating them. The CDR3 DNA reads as TGTGCCAGCAGTGAAGTCCCGGCGGGTACCAAAAACATTCAGTACTTC. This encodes CASSEVPAGTKNIQYF.

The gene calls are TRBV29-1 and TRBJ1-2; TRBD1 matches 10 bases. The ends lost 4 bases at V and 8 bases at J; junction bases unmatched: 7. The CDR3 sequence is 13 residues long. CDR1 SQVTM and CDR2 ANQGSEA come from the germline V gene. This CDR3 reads CSVGRGQGYGYTF. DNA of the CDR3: TGCAGCGTTGGTAGGGGACAGGGGTACGGCTACACCTTC.

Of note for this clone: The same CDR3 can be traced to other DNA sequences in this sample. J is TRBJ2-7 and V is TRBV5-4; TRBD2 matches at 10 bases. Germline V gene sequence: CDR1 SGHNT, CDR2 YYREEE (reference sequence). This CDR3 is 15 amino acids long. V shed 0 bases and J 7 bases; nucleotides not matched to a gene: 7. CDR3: CASSLGLAGVREQYF. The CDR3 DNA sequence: TGTGCCAGCAGCTTGGGCCTAGCGGGAGTACGGGAGCAGTACTTC.

The CDR3 reads CASSEWTDNQPQHF. CDR3 coding DNA: TGTGCCAGCAGTGAATGGACAGACAATCAGCCCCAGCATTTT. The chain uses TRBV2 and TRBJ1-5; the D gene is possibly TRBD1 (6 bases). V was pared by 2 bases and J by 3 bases, with 8 bases between. Germline values: CDR1 SNHLY, CDR2 FYNNEI. The length of the CDR3 is 14 residues. Drawing the rest from reference TRBV2 and TRBJ1-5, the complete variable domain is EPEVTQTPSHQVTQMGQEVILRCVPISNHLYFYWYRQILGQKVEFLVSFYNNEISEKSEIFDDQFSVERPDGSNFTLKIRSTKLEDSAMYFCASSEWTDNQPQHFGDGTRLSIL.

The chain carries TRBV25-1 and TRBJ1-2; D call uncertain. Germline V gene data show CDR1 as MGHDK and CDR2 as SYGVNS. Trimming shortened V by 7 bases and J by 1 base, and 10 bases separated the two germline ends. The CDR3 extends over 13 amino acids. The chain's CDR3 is CASTPDFNYGYTF. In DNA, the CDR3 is TGTGCCAGCACTCCAGACTTTAACTATGGCTACACCTTC.

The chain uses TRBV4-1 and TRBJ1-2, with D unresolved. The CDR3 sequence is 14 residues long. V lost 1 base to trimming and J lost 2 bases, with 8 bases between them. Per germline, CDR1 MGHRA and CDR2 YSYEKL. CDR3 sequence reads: CASSQAAGNYGYTF. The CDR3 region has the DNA TGCGCCAGCAGCCAAGCGGCAGGAAACTATGGCTACACCTTC.

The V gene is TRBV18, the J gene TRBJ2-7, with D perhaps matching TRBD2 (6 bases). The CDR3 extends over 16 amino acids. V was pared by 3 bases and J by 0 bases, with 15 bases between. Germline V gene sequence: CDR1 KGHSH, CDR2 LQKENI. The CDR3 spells CASSPQQRAFSYEQYF. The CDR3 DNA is TGTGCCAGCTCACCTCAACAGCGGGCATTCTCCTACGAGCAGTACTTC.

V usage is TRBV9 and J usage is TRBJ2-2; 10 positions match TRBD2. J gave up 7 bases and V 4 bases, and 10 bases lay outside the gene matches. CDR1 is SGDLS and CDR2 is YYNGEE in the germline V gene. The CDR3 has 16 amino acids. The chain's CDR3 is CASSFSSGSGYGELFF. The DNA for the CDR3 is TGTGCCAGCAGCTTCTCTAGCGGGAGTGGTTACGGGGAGCTGTTTTTT.

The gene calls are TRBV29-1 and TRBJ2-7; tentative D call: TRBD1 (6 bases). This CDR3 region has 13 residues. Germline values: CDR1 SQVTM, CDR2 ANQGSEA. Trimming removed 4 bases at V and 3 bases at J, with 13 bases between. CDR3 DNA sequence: TGCAGCGTTGCAGGGGACACGGTCTACGAGCAGTACTTC. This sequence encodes CSVAGDTVYEQYF.

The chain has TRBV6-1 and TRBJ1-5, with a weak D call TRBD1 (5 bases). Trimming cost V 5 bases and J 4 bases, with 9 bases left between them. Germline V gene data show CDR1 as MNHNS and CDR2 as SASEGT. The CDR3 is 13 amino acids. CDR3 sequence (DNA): TGTGCCAGCAGTCCTCAGGGTAATCAGCCCCAGCATTTT. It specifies CASSPQGNQPQHF.

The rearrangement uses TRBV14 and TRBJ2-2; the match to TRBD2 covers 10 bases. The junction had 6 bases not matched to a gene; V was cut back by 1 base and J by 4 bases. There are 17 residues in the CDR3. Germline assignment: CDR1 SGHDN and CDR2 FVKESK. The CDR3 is CASSQVWSGRATGELFF. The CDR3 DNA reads TGTGCCAGCAGCCAAGTCTGGAGCGGGAGGGCCACCGGGGAGCTGTTTTTT.